A selection of T cell receptor beta chains follows, all from one sample in a study of T-cell reconstitution after alpha-beta-depleted transplantation in children. TCRdb reprocessed the PCR reads via MiXCR and lists one record per CDR3 protein. The table records hundreds of thousands of distinct CDR3 sequences, 13% of them present only once. Here the sequenced sample was PBMCs, mostly from graft donor cells, taken 360 days after TCRalphabeta/CD19-depleted stem cell transplant. The origin of the receptors is a male patient between 5 and 17 years old who had a stem cell transplant for acute myeloid leukemia, so the T cells may come from the graft donor. CDR3s include the opening cysteine and the closing phenylalanine or tryptophan. The D gene is left open where the match is weak. A clone size is listed for some rows: how often the clone was seen (once, few, many), or a class if it is expanded.

NA	TRBV28	NA	TRBJ2-1	TGTGCCAGCATTAGCCCAGCCAATGAGCAGTTCTTC	CASISPANEQFF
NA	TRBV29-1	many	TRBJ2-3	TGCAGCGTTGAAGGTCGGGCGAGTGCTAGCACAGATACGCAGTATTTT	CSVEGRASASTDTQYF
NA	TRBV20-1	few	TRBJ1-5	TGCAGTGCTAGAGCGGCCCTTCAGCCCCAGCATTTT	CSARAALQPQHF
TRBD1	TRBV5-1	NA	TRBJ1-2	TGCGCCATTTCCACAGGGGACGGCTACACCTTC	CAISTGDGYTF
NA	TRBV5-1	many	TRBJ1-2	TGTGCCAGCAGCCTCGACAGTTATGGCTACACCTTC	CASSLDSYGYTF
TRBD2	TRBV12-3/TRBV12-4	many	TRBJ2-3	TGTGCCAGCAGTCCCGGACTAGCGGGCACAGATACGCAGTATTTT	CASSPGLAGTDTQYF
NA	TRBV7-3	few	TRBJ2-7	TGTGCCAGCAGCTTAACAGGGATGTACGAGCAGTACTTC	CASSLTGMYEQYF
TRBD1	TRBV30	NA	TRBJ1-2	TGTGCCTGGAGCCTGCCAGGGGGCAGAGGCTACACCTTC	CAWSLPGGRGYTF
NA	TRBV5-1	few	TRBJ1-1	TGCGCCAGCAGCCGAGGAGGGAGTTGGACTGAAGCTTTCTTT	CASSRGGSWTEAFF
TRBD1	TRBV6-5	NA	TRBJ2-7	TGTGCCAGCAGTTACATACTTAGAACAGGGGGGCCCTACGAGCAGTACTTC	CASSYILRTGGPYEQYF
TRBD2	TRBV20-1	few	TRBJ2-7	TGCAGTGGGGAAGTAGCGGGAGGGACCTACGAGCAGTACTTC	CSGEVAGGTYEQYF
NA	TRBV7-2	many	TRBJ2-3	TGTGCCAGCAGCGTCCAAGCGGGCCTAAGCACAGATACGCAGTATTTT	CASSVQAGLSTDTQYF
NA	TRBV29-1	many	TRBJ2-5	TGCAGCGCCATAAGTTGGGGGAGAGAGACCCAGTACTTC	CSAISWGRETQYF
NA	TRBV20-1	few	TRBJ2-7	TGCAGTGCTAGAGTGGGAGCGGGTGGAGCGGGCCCCTACGAGCAGTACTTC	CSARVGAGGAGPYEQYF
NA	TRBV7-9	many	TRBJ2-1	TGTGCCAGCGCAATAGGGGTAATTTGGGGAGGAACCTACAATGAGCAGTTCTTC	CASAIGVIWGGTYNEQFF
NA	TRBV4-3	few	TRBJ2-7	TGCGCCAGCAGCCAACTTCGGGGCCTCTCCTACGAGCAGTACTTC	CASSQLRGLSYEQYF
NA	TRBV29-1	NA	TRBJ2-5	TGCAGCGTTGTCGCAGAAGGGGCGGGGGAGACCCAGTACTTC	CSVVAEGAGETQYF